The rows below give T cell receptor beta chains drawn from one sample of a study of cytomegalovirus exposure and HLA in healthy donors. TCRdb's copy holds only in-frame clones and misses some; the assay was immunoSEQ multiplex PCR. The sample holds roughly 99,000 clones, 70% to 85% seen once. Material for sequencing was PBMCs. All receptors derive from a male donor in good health and CMV-seronegative. The conserved cysteine and the conserved F or W are not part of the CDR3 here.

11	TRBV7-2	TRBJ1-1	ASSLQGNTEAF
13	TRBV6-5	TRBJ1-4	ASRRLGTGNEKLF
13	TRBV5-1	TRBJ2-7	ASSLTGKPSYEQY
13	TRBV27	TRBJ1-5	ASSFYRGPNQPQH
15	TRBV18	TRBJ2-2	ASSSGTVLPGAGELF
14	TRBV5-1	TRBJ1-2	ASSAAGLDSNYGYT
9	TRBV29-1	.	SVSTGYEQY
11	TRBV25-1	TRBJ2-7	ASSEYRVSEQY
13	TRBV9	TRBJ2-1	ASSVVQGVKNEQF
10	TRBV29-1	TRBJ1-2	SAATGYNGYT
11	TRBV27	TRBJ2-1	ASSFERYNEQF
11	TRBV7-9	TRBJ1-1	ASSLSVNTEAF
9	TRBV7-9	TRBJ2-1	ASSFSDEQF
13	TRBV6-5	TRBJ2-1	ASNTPGLANNEQF
12	TRBV27	TRBJ1-5	ASSLRGGNQPQH
12	TRBV6-6	TRBJ2-7	ASSYTGFTYEQY
11	TRBV7-9	TRBJ2-3	ASSSSAGNTQY
11	TRBV19	TRBJ2-7	ASSIRHSYEQY
13	TRBV27	TRBJ1-3	ASSLGQGYGNTIY
16	TRBV13	TRBJ2-6	ASSRRQGFNSGANVLT
14	TRBV11-3	TRBJ2-2	ASSLGRRLSGGELF
11	TRBV29-1	TRBJ2-7	SFRGDRAYEQY
13	TRBV9	TRBJ2-7	ASSATSAPHYEQY
12	TRBV7-6	TRBJ1-5	ASSSRGRDQPQH
11	TRBV27	TRBJ2-1	ASRTDSYNEQF
13	TRBV30	TRBJ2-7	AWSVTSGIPYEQY
10	TRBV29-1	TRBJ2-7	SAETNSYEQY
10	TRBV2	TRBJ2-4	ASGTFKNIQY
13	TRBV27	TRBJ2-7	ASRLSRAGGDEQY
13	TRBV7-9	TRBJ1-2	ASSLVSRDIYGYT
13	TRBV15	TRBJ2-7	ATSRDQGTSYEQY
11	TRBV6-5	TRBJ1-2	ASSPDRHYGYT
13	TRBV7-9	TRBJ2-6	ASSSSRSGANVLT
12	TRBV7-9	TRBJ2-2	ASSLDSNTGELF
10	TRBV2	TRBJ2-7	ASTEDSYEQY
11	TRBV5-1	TRBJ1-2	ASSRRDSYGYT
13	TRBV28	TRBJ2-3	ASTLLAGGTDTQY
13	TRBV2	TRBJ2-2	ASSLDNRDTGELF
16	TRBV11-3	TRBJ2-1	ASSLGLVLAGVGNEQF
9	TRBV5-6	TRBJ1-2	ASSLLVGYT
14	TRBV15	TRBJ1-2	ATSSRQGNFPGGYT
11	TRBV5-1	TRBJ1-1	ASSVTGYTEAF